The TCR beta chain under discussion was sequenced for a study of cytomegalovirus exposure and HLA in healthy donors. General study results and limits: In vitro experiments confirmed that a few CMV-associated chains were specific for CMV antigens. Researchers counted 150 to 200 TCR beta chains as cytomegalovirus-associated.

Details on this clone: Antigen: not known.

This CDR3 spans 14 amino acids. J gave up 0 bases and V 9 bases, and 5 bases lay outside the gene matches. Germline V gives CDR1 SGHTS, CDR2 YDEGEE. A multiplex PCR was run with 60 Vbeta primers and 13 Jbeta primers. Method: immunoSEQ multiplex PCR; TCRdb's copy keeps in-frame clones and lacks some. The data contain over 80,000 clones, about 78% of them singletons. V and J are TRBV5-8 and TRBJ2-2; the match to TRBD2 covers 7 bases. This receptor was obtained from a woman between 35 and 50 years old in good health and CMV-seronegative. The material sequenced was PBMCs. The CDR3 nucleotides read TGTGCCACCCGCGGGAGATCGAACACCGGGGAGCTGTTTTTT. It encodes CATRGRSNTGELFF.